This T cell receptor (beta chain) derives from a study of T-cell memory formation after mild COVID-19. At the level of the study: There were largely donor-specific TCR clusters.

Study outcomes and limitations: The study found contracting CD4+ clones mainly in CM and EM and contracting CD8+ clones in EMRA.

Notes on this clonotype: Its matching antigen is unknown. A read error may produce the germline difference seen at one junction end.

Germline loops: CDR1 KGHSH, CDR2 LQKENI. The CDR3 has 16 amino acids. TCRdb processed the 5' RACE reads anew with MiXCR; each CDR3 protein has one entry. This table has about 440,000 distinct CDR3 sequences, 20% appearing once. The genes are TRBV18 and TRBJ1-2, with D possibly being TRBD1 (5 bases). The sequence came from an adult woman who had mild COVID-19 (a few samples of this study predate the infection). Cell type and time point are not known. The material sequenced was PBMCs or a T cell subset sorted from them (not recorded which). The CDR3 bases are TGTGCCAGCTCACCCGCGACGGGGGTCTCATCCTATGTCTACACCTTC. This codes for CASSPATGVSSYVYTF.